A selection of T cell receptor beta chains follows, all from one sample in a study of T cell repertoires in cytomegalovirus infection. From the reads, TCRdb called clonotypes with MiXCR, one entry per CDR3 protein. Of fewer than 700,000 distinct CDR3 sequences in the sample, around 24% were seen once. Sample: CD8+ T cells from PBMCs. All receptors derive from a human donor in good health (CMV status not recorded). Some clones in this sample may be carry-over from other donors' samples. CDR3s include the opening cysteine and the closing phenylalanine or tryptophan. The order of the fields is D gene, clone size, J gene, V gene, CDR3 DNA, CDR3 protein. The D gene is left open where the match is weak. A clone size is listed for some rows: how often the clone was seen (once, few, many), or a class if it is expanded.

>TRBD1|NA|TRBJ2-5|TRBV28
TGTGCCAGCAGCCCGGGACAGCTAGTTCAAGAGACCCAGTACTTC
CASSPGQLVQETQYF
>NA|few|TRBJ2-2|TRBV28
TGTGCCAGCAGCCCTCGCCTCACCGGGGAGCTGTTTTTT
CASSPRLTGELFF
>TRBD1|NA|TRBJ1-5|TRBV4-3
TGCGCCAGCAGCACGGTACAGGGGGATCAGCCCCAGCATTTT
CASSTVQGDQPQHF
>NA|many|TRBJ1-4|TRBV6-2/TRBV6-3
TGTGCCAGCAGTTCCCTAAAGGACCGGGATGAAAAACTGTTTTTT
CASSSLKDRDEKLFF
>NA|few|TRBJ2-3|TRBV6-2/TRBV6-3
TGTGCCAGCAGTTACGTCGGGGGCGTAGCAGATACGCAGTATTTT
CASSYVGGVADTQYF
>NA|NA|TRBJ2-5|TRBV6-2/TRBV6-3
TGTGCCAGCAGCCTACTCTCCCTGGAAACCCAGTACTTC
CASSLLSLETQYF
>NA|NA|TRBJ2-7|TRBV20-1
TGCAGTGCTAGACCTCGAGGAGAGCCCTACGAGCAGTACTTC
CSARPRGEPYEQYF
>TRBD2|NA|TRBJ2-1|TRBV20-1
TGCAGTGCCAGAAGCCGGGGGGGAGGTTATGAGCAGTTCTTC
CSARSRGGGYEQFF
>TRBD2|few|TRBJ2-1|TRBV6-1
TGTGCCACCCTATTACGGGAGGTAGCGGGGGAGTACAATGAGCAGTTCTTC
CATLLREVAGEYNEQFF
>NA|NA|TRBJ1-2|TRBV20-1
TGCAGTGCTAGAGACAGGGAGAACTATGGTGACTACACCTTC
CSARDRENYGDYTF
>NA|few|TRBJ1-2|TRBV14
TGTGCCAGCAGCCATCCGGGGCTCTATGGCTACACCTTC
CASSHPGLYGYTF
>NA|NA|TRBJ1-4|TRBV6-6
TGTGCCAGCAGTTACACCCAGGATGAAAAACTGTTTTTT
CASSYTQDEKLFF
>TRBD2|NA|TRBJ2-2|TRBV29-1
TGCAGCGTTGTTTCAGTCGGCGGGGGGGCCACCGGGGAGCTGTTTTTT
CSVVSVGGGATGELFF
>NA|NA|TRBJ1-2|TRBV12-3/TRBV12-4
TGTGCCAGCAGTTTATGGGGGGCTGAGGGCTACACCTTC
CASSLWGAEGYTF
>TRBD1|few|TRBJ2-5|TRBV7-9
TGTGCCGGCAGCCCAGTACACAGGGGACAAGTTCAAGAGACCCAGTACTTC
CAGSPVHRGQVQETQYF
>TRBD1|few|TRBJ2-7|TRBV15
TGTGCCACCAGTCCCGACAGGGGACACGAGCAGTACTTC
CATSPDRGHEQYF
>NA|NA|TRBJ2-2|TRBV28
TGTGCCAACAGTCCCATTCCCGGGACCCTCGGGGCCGGGGAGCTGTTTTTT
CANSPIPGTLGAGELFF
>NA|many|TRBJ1-1|TRBV12-3/TRBV12-4
TGTGCCAGCAGTTTAGCGCTTGGGAACCCGAACACTGAAGCTTTCTTT
CASSLALGNPNTEAFF
>NA|few|TRBJ2-7|TRBV2
TGTGCCAGCAGTGAGGGGAAACACGAGCAGTACTTC
CASSEGKHEQYF
>NA|NA|TRBJ2-3|TRBV2
TGTGCCAGCAGGGAGAGACGCGTGGGGCGTGTGGGAGATACGCAGTATTTT
CASRERRVGRVGDTQYF
>TRBD2|many|TRBJ2-3|TRBV7-6
TGTGCCAGCAGCTTCGGCGGGAGTATCACAGATACGCAGTATTTT
CASSFGGSITDTQYF
>NA|few|TRBJ2-1|TRBV6-2/TRBV6-3
TGTGCCAGCAGTTACCCATACGGCCAAGGGGCTCTGGAAAGCTCCTACAATGAGCAGTTCTTC
CASSYPYGQGALESSYNEQFF
>TRBD1|NA|TRBJ2-1|TRBV11-2
TGTGCCAGCAGCTTAGTCCCGACAGGGTTCGCCGACAATGAGCAGTTCTTC
CASSLVPTGFADNEQFF
>NA|NA|TRBJ2-1|TRBV14
TGTGCCAGCAGCCGGGAGTCCAACTACAATGAGCAGTTCTTC
CASSRESNYNEQFF
>NA|NA|TRBJ2-1|TRBV19
TGTGCCGGTAGAAGACGGCGACAGGACTTTAACAATGAGCAGTTCTTC
CAGRRRRQDFNNEQFF
>NA|many|TRBJ1-4|TRBV7-6
TGTGCCAGCAGCCCAGGAACTAATGAAAAACTGTTTTTT
CASSPGTNEKLFF
>TRBD2|few|TRBJ2-3|TRBV20-1
TGCAGTGCTGGAGGGCTAGCGGGGCCCCGAGGCACAGATACGCAGTATTTT
CSAGGLAGPRGTDTQYF
>NA|NA|TRBJ2-3|TRBV2
TGTGCCAGCCGGAGGACCACTGGGACAGATACGCAGTATTTT
CASRRTTGTDTQYF
>NA|few|TRBJ1-5|TRBV28
TGTGCCAGCAGTTTATGGTGGTCGGAGCGTCAGCCCCAGCATTTT
CASSLWWSERQPQHF
>NA|many|TRBJ1-2|TRBV7-9
TGTGCCAGCAGCTCCCCACGGGCTATAGAATATGGCTACACCTTC
CASSSPRAIEYGYTF
>NA|few|TRBJ2-5|TRBV25-1
TGTGCCAGCAGTGAATTGTGGACACGAGCGGAGACCCAGTACTTC
CASSELWTRAETQYF
>TRBD2|NA|TRBJ2-7|TRBV4-1
TGCGCCAGCACCCGCGGGGGAGGGACCGAGCAGTACTTC
CASTRGGGTEQYF
>NA|NA|TRBJ2-1|TRBV7-3
TGTGCCAGCAGCTCCCCCGGGGCCCTCTACAATGAGCAGTTCTTC
CASSSPGALYNEQFF
>NA|many|TRBJ1-3|TRBV6-6
TGTGCCAGCAGTCGGGGACCAAACTCTGGAAACACCATATATTTT
CASSRGPNSGNTIYF
>NA|few|TRBJ2-5|TRBV28
TGTGCCAGCAGTTCGGGACGGCTCGTGGAGACCCAGTACTTC
CASSSGRLVETQYF
>NA|NA|TRBJ1-5|TRBV19
TGTGCCACCTCACCGGACGGCTTATGGCCCCAGCATTTT
CATSPDGLWPQHF
>TRBD2|NA|TRBJ2-2|TRBV27
TGTGCCAGCAGTAGCGGGGGGGCCCCCGGGGAGCTGTTTTTT
CASSSGGAPGELFF
>NA|few|TRBJ1-1|TRBV2
TGTGCCAGCAGTGAAACCAGGGCGCGGGGGAACACTGAAGCTTTCTTT
CASSETRARGNTEAFF
>NA|many|TRBJ1-1|TRBV7-2
TGTGCCAGCAGCCCGAACAATCTGAACACTGAAGCTTTCTTT
CASSPNNLNTEAFF
>TRBD1|NA|TRBJ1-2|TRBV6-1
TGTGCCAGCAGTCTTCGAAGGACAGGCGGGGAGGGCTACACCTTC
CASSLRRTGGEGYTF
>NA|many|TRBJ2-2|TRBV12-3/TRBV12-4
TGTGCCAGCAGTTTTAATCTGATAAGGAAATACGGTGAACCGAACACCGGGGAGCTGTTTTTT
CASSFNLIRKYGEPNTGELFF
>NA|many|TRBJ1-1|TRBV12-3/TRBV12-4
TGTGCCAGCAGTCCTCAGCCGAACACTGAAGCTTTCTTT
CASSPQPNTEAFF
>NA|NA|TRBJ2-7|TRBV29-1
TGCAGCGTTGAAGACGGGGGCCCCTACGAGCAGTACTTC
CSVEDGGPYEQYF
>NA|many|TRBJ2-7|TRBV7-6
TGTGCCAGCAGCTTGGGCAGGCTCTACGAGCAGTACTTC
CASSLGRLYEQYF